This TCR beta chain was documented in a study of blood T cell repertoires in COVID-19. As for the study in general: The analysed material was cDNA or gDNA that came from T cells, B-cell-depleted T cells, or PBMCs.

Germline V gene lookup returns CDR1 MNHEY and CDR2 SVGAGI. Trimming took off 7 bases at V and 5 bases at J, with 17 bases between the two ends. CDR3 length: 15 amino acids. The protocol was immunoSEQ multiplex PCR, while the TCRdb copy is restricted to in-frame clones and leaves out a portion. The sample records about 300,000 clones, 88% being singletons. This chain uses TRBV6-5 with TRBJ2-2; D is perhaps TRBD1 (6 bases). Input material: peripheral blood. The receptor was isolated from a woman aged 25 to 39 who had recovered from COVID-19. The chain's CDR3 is CASIRGQGKTGELFF. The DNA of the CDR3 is TGTGCCAGCATTAGAGGCCAGGGGAAAACCGGGGAGCTGTTTTTT.